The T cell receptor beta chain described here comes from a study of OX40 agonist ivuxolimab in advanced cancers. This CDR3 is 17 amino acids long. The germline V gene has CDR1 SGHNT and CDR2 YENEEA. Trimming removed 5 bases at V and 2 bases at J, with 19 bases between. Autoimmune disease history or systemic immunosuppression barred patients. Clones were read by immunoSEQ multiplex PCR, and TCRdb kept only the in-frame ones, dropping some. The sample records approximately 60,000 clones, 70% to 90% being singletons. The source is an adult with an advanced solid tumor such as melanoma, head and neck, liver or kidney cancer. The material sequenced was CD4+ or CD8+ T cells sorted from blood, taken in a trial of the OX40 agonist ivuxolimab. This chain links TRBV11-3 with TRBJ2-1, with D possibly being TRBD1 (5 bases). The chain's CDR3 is CASSPRLRQTTYNEQFF. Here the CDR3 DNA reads TGTGCCAGCAGCCCCCGATTACGACAGACAACCTACAATGAGCAGTTCTTC.